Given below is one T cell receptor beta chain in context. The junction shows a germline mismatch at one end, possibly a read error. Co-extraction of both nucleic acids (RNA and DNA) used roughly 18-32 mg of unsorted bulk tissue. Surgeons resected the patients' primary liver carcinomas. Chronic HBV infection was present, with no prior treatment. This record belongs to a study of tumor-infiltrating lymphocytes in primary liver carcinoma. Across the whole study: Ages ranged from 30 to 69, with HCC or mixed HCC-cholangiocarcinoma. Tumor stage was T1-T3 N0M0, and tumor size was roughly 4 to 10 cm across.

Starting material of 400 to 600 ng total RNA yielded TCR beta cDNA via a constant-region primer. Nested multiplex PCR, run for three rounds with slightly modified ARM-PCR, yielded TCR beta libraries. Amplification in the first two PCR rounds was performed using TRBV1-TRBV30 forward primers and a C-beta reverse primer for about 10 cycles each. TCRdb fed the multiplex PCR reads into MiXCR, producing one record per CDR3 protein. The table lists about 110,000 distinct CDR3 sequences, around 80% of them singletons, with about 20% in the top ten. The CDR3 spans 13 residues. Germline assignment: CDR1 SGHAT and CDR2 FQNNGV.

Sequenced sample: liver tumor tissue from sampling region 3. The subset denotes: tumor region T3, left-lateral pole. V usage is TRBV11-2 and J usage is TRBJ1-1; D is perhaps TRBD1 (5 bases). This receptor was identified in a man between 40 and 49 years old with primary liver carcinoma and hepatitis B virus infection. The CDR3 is CARSTGMSTEAFF. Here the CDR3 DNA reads TGTGCCCGCAGCACAGGTATGAGCACTGAAGCTTTCTTT.